This T cell receptor (beta chain) was documented in a study of human CD8 memory T cell subsets. UMI-labeled 5' RACE was used to make TCR beta libraries. TCRdb reprocessed the 5' RACE reads, keeping one entry per CDR3 protein, no DNA. Its listing shows under 6,500 distinct CDR3 sequences. Comment on this clonotype: Its specificity is unknown.

This CDR3 has 16 amino acids. The germline CDR1 and CDR2 sequences are MNHEY and SVGEGT. General study points: Stem-like memory and precursor exhausted T cell repertoires had very little in common with each other. Stem-like memory T cells matched precursor exhausted T cells in high diversity, which effector memory cells lacked. Beta chains alone were the T cell receptor chains sequenced in the study.

The J gene is TRBJ2-2, the V gene TRBV6-2 or TRBV6-3; TCRdb's D call, TRBD1, is unchecked because there is no DNA. This clonotype was obtained from a human donor in good health. Sequencing was carried out using CD8+ effector memory T cells (TEM) sorted from PBMCs. As for subset: effector memory CD8 T cells, CCR7- CD45RO+ CD95+. CDR3: CASSLSGGNPTGELFF.